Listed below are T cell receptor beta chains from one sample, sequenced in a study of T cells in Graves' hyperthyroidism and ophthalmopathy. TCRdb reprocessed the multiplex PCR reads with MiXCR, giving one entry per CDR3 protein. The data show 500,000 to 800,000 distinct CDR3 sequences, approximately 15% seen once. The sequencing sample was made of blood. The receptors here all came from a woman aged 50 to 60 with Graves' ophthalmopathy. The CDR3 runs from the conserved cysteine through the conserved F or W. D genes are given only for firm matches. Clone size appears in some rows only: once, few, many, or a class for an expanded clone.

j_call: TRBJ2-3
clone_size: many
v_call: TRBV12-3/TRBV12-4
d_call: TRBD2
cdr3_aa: CASSTGGDTQYF
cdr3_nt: TGTGCCAGCAGTACGGGGGGAGATACGCAGTATTTT

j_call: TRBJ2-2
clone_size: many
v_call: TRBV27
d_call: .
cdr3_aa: CASSLGLGDTGELFF
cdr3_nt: TGTGCCAGCAGTTTAGGGCTGGGAGACACCGGGGAGCTGTTTTTT

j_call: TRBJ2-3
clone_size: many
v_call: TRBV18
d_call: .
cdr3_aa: CASSPWSELLDTQYF
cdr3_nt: TGTGCCAGCTCACCATGGTCAGAGCTATTGGATACGCAGTATTTT

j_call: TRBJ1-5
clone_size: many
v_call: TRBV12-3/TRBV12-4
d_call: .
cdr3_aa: CASSFRGSSNQPQHF
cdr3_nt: TGTGCCAGCAGTTTTCGAGGGAGTAGCAATCAGCCCCAGCATTTT

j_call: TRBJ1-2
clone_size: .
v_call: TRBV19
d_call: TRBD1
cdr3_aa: CASRDILWQGALDGYTF
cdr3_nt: TGTGCCAGTAGGGATATATTGTGGCAGGGGGCTCTTGATGGCTACACCTTC

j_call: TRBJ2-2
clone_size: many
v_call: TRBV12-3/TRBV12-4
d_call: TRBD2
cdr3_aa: CASSLGLAGVGELFF
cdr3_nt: TGTGCCAGCAGCCTAGGACTAGCGGGAGTTGGGGAGCTGTTTTTT

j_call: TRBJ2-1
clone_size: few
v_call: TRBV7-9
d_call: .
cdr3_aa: CASSLEWTAGNEQFF
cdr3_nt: TGTGCCAGCAGCTTAGAATGGACCGCGGGAAATGAGCAGTTCTTC

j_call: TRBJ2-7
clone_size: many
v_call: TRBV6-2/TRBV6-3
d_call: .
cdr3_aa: CASSYSRGSGSSYEQYF
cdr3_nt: TGTGCCAGCAGTTACTCGAGAGGTAGCGGAAGCTCCTACGAGCAGTACTTC

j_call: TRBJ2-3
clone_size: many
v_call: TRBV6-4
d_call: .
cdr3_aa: CASSDSIGTDTQYF
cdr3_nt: TGTGCCAGCAGTGACTCTATAGGGACGGATACGCAGTATTTT

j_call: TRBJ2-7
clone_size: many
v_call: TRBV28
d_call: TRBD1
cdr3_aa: CASITGGTYEQYF
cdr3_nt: TGTGCCAGCATAACAGGGGGCACCTACGAGCAGTACTTC

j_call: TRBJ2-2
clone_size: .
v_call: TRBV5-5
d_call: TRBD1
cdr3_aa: CASSLWGQGTGELFF
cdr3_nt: TGTGCCAGCAGCTTGTGGGGACAGGGTACCGGGGAGCTGTTTTTT

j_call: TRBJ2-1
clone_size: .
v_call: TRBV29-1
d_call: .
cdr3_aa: CSVSAAAAYNEQFF
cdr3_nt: TGCAGCGTTTCGGCGGCAGCCGCATACAATGAGCAGTTCTTC

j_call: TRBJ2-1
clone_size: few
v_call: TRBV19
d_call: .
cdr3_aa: CASSPGTRYNEQFF
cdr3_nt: TGTGCCAGTAGTCCCGGGACAAGGTATAATGAGCAGTTCTTC

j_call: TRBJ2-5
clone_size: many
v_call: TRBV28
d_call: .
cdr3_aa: CASSLEPETQYF
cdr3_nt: TGTGCCAGCAGTCTAGAGCCGGAGACCCAGTACTTC

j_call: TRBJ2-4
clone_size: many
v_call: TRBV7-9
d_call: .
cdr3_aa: CASSLALARAKNIQYF
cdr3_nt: TGTGCCAGCAGCTTAGCCTTGGCTAGGGCCAAAAACATTCAGTACTTC

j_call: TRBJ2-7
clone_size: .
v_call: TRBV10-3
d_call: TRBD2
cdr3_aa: CAISKRTSGHDSSYEQYF
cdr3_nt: TGTGCCATCAGCAAGAGGACTAGCGGCCATGATAGCTCCTACGAGCAGTACTTC

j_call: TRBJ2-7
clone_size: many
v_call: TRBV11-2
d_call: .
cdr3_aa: CASSLYVGLEQYF
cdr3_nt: TGTGCCAGCAGCTTATATGTAGGGCTCGAGCAGTACTTC

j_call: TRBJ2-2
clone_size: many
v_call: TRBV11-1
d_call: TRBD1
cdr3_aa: CASSPYDRGDNGELFF
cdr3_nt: TGTGCCAGCAGCCCCTACGACAGGGGGGACAACGGGGAGCTGTTTTTT

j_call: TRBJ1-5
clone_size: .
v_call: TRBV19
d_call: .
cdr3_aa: CASTAWGVPNQPQHF
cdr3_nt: TGTGCCAGTACCGCGTGGGGGGTTCCCAATCAGCCCCAGCATTTT

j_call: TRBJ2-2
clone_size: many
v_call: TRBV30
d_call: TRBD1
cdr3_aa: CAWGQANTGELFF
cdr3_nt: TGTGCCTGGGGACAGGCGAACACCGGGGAGCTGTTTTTT

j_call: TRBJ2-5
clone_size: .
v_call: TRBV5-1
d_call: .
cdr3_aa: CASSFRTDQETQYF
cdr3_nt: TGCGCCAGCAGCTTTCGGACAGACCAAGAGACCCAGTACTTC

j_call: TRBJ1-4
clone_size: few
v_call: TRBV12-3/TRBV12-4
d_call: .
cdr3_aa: CASAFGWRNEKLFF
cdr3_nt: TGTGCCAGCGCCTTTGGTTGGAGGAATGAAAAACTGTTTTTT

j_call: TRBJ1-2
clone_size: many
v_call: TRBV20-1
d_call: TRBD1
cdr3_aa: CSARTGNGYTF
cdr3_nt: TGCAGTGCTAGGACAGGGAATGGCTACACCTTC

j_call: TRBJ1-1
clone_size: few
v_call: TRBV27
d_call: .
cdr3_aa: CASSSGGRINTEAFF
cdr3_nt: TGTGCCAGCAGTTCCGGGGGGCGCATCAACACTGAAGCTTTCTTT

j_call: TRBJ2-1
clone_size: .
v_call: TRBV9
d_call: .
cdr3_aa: CASSGPSGAGLYNEQFF
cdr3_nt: TGTGCCAGCAGCGGACCCTCTGGAGCGGGTCTATACAATGAGCAGTTCTTC

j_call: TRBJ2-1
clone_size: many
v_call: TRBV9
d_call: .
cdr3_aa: CASSVATRGDEQFF
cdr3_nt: TGTGCCAGCAGCGTAGCTACCAGGGGCGATGAGCAGTTCTTC

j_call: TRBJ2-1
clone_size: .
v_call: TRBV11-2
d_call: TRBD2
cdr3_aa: CASSPGTSGRSNEQFF
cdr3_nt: TGTGCCAGCAGCCCAGGGACTAGCGGGAGGAGTAATGAGCAGTTCTTC

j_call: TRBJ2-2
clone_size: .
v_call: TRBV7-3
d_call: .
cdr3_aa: CASRTGSGGGGELFF
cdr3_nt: TGTGCCAGCAGAACGGGTTCCGGGGGCGGCGGGGAGCTGTTTTTT

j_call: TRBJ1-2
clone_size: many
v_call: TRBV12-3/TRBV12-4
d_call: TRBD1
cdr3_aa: CASRWDRGVDGYTF
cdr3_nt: TGTGCCAGCAGATGGGACAGGGGAGTCGATGGCTACACCTTC

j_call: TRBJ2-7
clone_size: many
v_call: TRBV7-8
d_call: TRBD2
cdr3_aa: CASLAGPSYEQYF
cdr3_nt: TGTGCCAGCCTAGCGGGGCCCTCCTACGAGCAGTACTTC

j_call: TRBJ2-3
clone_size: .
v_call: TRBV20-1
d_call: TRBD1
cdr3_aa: CSAAGTGDSDTQYF
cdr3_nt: TGCAGTGCCGCCGGGACAGGGGATTCAGATACGCAGTATTTT

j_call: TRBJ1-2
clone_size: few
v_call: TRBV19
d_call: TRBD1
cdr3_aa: CASSRDRGIGYTF
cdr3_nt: TGTGCCAGTAGTAGGGACAGGGGGATCGGCTACACCTTC

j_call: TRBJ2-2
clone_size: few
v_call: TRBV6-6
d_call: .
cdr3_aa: CASSYSGMNTGELFF
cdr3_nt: TGTGCCAGCAGTTACTCGGGAATGAACACCGGGGAGCTGTTTTTT

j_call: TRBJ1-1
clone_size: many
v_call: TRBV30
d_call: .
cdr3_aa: CAWSSMNTEAFF
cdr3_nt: TGTGCCTGGAGCAGTATGAACACTGAAGCTTTCTTT

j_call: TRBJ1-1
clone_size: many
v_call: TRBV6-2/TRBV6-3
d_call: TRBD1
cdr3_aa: CASSWPPGQLEAFF
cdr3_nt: TGTGCCAGCAGTTGGCCGCCGGGACAGCTAGAAGCTTTCTTT

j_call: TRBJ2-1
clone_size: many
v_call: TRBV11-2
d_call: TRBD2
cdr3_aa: CASSQGRGLAGNNEQFF
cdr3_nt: TGTGCCAGCAGCCAAGGGAGGGGACTAGCGGGGAACAATGAGCAGTTCTTC

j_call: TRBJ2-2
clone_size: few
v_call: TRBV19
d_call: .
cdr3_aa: CASSIPAGELFF
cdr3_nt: TGTGCCAGTAGTATCCCGGCCGGGGAGCTGTTTTTT

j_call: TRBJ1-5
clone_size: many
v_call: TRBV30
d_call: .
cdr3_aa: CAWSVGNQPQHF
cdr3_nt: TGTGCCTGGAGTGTAGGGAATCAGCCCCAGCATTTT

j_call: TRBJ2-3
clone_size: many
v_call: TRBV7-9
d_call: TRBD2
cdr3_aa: CASSQREGFGVGGTQYF
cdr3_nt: TGTGCCAGCAGCCAAAGGGAGGGGTTCGGCGTCGGGGGTACGCAGTATTTT

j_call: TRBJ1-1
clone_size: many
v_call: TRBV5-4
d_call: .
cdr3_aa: CATTLNTEAFF
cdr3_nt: TGTGCCACAACATTGAACACTGAAGCTTTCTTT

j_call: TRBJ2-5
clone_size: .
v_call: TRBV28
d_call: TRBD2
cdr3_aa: CASSLLRLAGRETQYF
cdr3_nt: TGTGCCAGCAGTCTACTGAGACTAGCGGGAAGAGAGACCCAGTACTTC

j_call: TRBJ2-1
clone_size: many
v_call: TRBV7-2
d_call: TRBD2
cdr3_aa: CASSLGTSGLDEQFF
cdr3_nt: TGTGCCAGCAGCTTGGGGACTAGCGGTTTGGATGAGCAGTTCTTC

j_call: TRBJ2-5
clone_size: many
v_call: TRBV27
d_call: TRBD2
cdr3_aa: CASSPSAGQETQYF
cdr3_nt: TGTGCCAGCAGTCCGTCAGCGGGGCAAGAGACCCAGTACTTC

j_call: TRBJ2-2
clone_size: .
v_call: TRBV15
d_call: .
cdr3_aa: CATSNPLLDTGELFF
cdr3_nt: TGTGCCACCAGCAACCCCCTACTCGACACCGGGGAGCTGTTTTTT

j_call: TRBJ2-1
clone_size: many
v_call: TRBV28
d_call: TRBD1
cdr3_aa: CASSLYGQGYYNEQFF
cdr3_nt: TGTGCCAGCAGTTTATATGGACAGGGCTACTACAATGAGCAGTTCTTC

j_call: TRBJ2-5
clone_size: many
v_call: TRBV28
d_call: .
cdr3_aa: CASSSPEGSRQETQYF
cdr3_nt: TGTGCCAGCAGTTCCCCTGAGGGTTCTCGACAAGAGACCCAGTACTTC

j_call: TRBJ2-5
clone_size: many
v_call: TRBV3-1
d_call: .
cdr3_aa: CASSQDDRSQETQYF
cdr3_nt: TGTGCCAGCAGCCAAGATGACAGGTCCCAAGAGACCCAGTACTTC

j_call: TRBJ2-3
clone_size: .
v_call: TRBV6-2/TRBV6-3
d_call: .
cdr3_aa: CASSALDTQYF
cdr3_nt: TGTGCCAGCAGTGCGCTAGATACGCAGTATTTT

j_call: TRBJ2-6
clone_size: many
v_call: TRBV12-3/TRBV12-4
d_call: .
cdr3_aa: CASSLGLVGASFGANVLTF
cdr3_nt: TGTGCCAGCAGTTTGGGTTTGGTTGGGGCAAGCTTTGGGGCCAACGTCCTGACTTTC

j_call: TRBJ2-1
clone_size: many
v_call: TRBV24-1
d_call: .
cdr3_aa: CATRGVADSYNEQFF
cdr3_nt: TGTGCCACCAGGGGGGTAGCGGACTCCTACAATGAGCAGTTCTTC

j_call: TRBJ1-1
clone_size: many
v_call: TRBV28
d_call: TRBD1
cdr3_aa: CASSPPTGRGTEAFF
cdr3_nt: TGTGCCAGCAGCCCCCCGACAGGGAGAGGGACTGAAGCTTTCTTT

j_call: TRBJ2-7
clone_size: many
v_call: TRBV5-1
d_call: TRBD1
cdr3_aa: CASKRDSLYEQYF
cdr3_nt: TGCGCCAGCAAAAGGGACAGCCTCTACGAGCAGTACTTC

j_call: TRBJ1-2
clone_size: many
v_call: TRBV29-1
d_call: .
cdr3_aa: CSVDAAEANYGYTF
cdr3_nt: TGCAGCGTTGACGCCGCAGAAGCTAACTATGGCTACACCTTC

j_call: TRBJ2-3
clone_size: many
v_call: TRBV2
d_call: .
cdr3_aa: CASSTIIDTQYF
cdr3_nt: TGTGCCAGCAGTACAATCATAGATACGCAGTATTTT

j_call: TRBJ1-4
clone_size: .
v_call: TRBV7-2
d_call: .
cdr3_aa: CASSLVRRSTNEKLFF
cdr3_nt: TGTGCCAGCAGCTTAGTACGGAGATCGACTAATGAAAAACTGTTTTTT

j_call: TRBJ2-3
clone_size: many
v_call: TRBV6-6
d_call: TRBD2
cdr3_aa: CASSYSGLAGFTDTQYF
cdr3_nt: TGTGCCAGCAGTTACTCCGGGCTAGCGGGATTTACAGATACGCAGTATTTT

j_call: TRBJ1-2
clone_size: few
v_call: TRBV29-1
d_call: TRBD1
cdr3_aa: CSVAGTDNYGYTF
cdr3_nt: TGCAGCGTTGCCGGGACAGATAACTATGGCTACACCTTC

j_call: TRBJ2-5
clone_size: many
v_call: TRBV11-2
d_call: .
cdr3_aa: CASSFYTLQETQYF
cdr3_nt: TGTGCCAGCAGCTTCTATACTTTACAAGAGACCCAGTACTTC

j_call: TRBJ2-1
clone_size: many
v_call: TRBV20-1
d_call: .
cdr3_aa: CSASSGALWNEQFF
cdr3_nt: TGCAGTGCTTCCTCCGGGGCCCTGTGGAATGAGCAGTTCTTC